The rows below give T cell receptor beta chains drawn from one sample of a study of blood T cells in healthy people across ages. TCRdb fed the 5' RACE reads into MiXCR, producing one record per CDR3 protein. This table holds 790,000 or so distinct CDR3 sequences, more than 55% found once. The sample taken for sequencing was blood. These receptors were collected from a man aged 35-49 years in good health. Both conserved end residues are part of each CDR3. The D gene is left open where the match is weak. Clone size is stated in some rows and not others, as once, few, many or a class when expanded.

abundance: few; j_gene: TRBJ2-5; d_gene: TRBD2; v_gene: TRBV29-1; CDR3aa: CSADGLAGTEETQYF; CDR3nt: TGCAGCGCCGACGGACTAGCGGGAACCGAAGAGACCCAGTACTTC
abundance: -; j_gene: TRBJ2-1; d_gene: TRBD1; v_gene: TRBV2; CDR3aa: CASRDRAGNEQFF; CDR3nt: TGTGCCAGCAGGGACAGGGCTGGTAATGAGCAGTTCTTC
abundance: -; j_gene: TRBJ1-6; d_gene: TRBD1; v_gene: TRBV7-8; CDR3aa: CASRGRTGGDPYNSPLHF; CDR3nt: TGTGCCAGCAGGGGGAGGACAGGGGGCGATCCTTATAATTCACCCCTCCACTTT
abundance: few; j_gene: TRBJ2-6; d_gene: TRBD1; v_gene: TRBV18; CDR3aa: CASSPSGQGWSSGANVLTF; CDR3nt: TGTGCCAGCTCACCCTCGGGACAGGGATGGAGCTCTGGGGCCAACGTCCTGACTTTC
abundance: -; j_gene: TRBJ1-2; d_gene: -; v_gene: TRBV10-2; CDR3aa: CASSDSFTDGYTF; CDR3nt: TGCGCCAGCAGTGACAGTTTCACAGATGGCTACACCTTC
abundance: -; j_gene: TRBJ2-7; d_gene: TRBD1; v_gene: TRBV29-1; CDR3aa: CSVEGQGRSYNEQYF; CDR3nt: TGCAGCGTTGAAGGACAGGGGAGGTCCTACAATGAGCAGTACTTC
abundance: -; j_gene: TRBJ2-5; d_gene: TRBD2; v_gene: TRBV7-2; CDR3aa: CASSSSGGWETQYF; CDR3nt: TGTGCCAGCAGCTCCAGCGGGGGTTGGGAGACCCAGTACTTC
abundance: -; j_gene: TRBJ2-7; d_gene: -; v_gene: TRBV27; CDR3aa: CASSTLSVTGDPYNEQYF; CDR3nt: TGTGCCAGCAGCACCTTAAGTGTAACGGGAGACCCCTACAATGAGCAGTACTTC
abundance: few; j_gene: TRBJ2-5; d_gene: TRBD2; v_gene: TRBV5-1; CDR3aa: CASSLSLAGVKATETQYF; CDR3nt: TGCGCCAGCAGCTTATCCCTAGCGGGGGTCAAGGCGACAGAGACCCAGTACTTC
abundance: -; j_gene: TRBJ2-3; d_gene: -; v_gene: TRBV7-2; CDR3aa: CASTLGGGIVDTQYF; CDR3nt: TGTGCCAGCACCTTAGGTGGGGGGATAGTAGATACGCAGTATTTT
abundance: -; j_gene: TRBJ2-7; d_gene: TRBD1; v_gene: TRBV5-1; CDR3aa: CASSQRPQGGHDSYEQYF; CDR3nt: TGCGCCAGCAGCCAAAGGCCACAGGGGGGACACGACTCCTACGAGCAGTACTTC
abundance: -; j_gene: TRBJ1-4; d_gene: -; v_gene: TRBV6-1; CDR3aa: CASSEVPLRKLFF; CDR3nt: TGTGCCAGCAGTGAAGTTCCTTTGCGGAAACTGTTTTTT
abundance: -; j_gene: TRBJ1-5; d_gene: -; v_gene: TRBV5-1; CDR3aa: CASSALPRPDLSNQPQHF; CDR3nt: TGCGCCAGCAGCGCTCTGCCTCGGCCTGACCTTAGCAATCAGCCCCAGCATTTT